This entry lists 10 T cell receptor beta chains sequenced from one sample in a study of T cells in Graves' hyperthyroidism and ophthalmopathy. Using RNA transcripts as the source, TCR beta CDR3 regions were amplified. First-round RT-PCR targeting the TCR CDR3 was performed with the HTBI primer set. MiXCR, run by TCRdb on the multiplex PCR reads, gives a single entry per CDR3 protein. The data contain a few hundred thousand distinct CDR3 sequences, 14% of them singletons. The sequenced sample was blood. The origin of the receptors is a woman between 35 and 50 years old with Graves' hyperthyroidism.

This rearrangement joins TRBV11-2 to TRBJ2-7, with 8 positions matching TRBD2. This CDR3 is 15 amino acids long. The germline gives CDR1 SGHAT, CDR2 FQNNGV. Trimming cost V 1 base and J 6 bases; bases outside gene matches: 8. CDR3 region: CASSLGGTSLAEQYF. The CDR3 region has the DNA TGTGCCAGCAGCTTAGGGGGGACTAGTCTGGCCGAGCAGTACTTC.

The rearrangement links TRBV5-1 to TRBJ1-1; maybe TRBD1 (5 bases). Trimming took off 4 bases at V and 1 base at J, with 17 bases between the two ends. Germline CDR1 is SGHRS and CDR2 is YFSETQ. CDR3 length: 16 amino acids. The CDR3 DNA reads as TGCGCCAGCAGCGCGGCGACGGGACCGAGGAACACTGAAGCTTTCTTT. Protein sequence: CASSAATGPRNTEAFF.

Ten or more counts support this clonotype. This chain joins TRBV20-1 and TRBJ2-3; 8 nucleotides align to TRBD1. Germline V gene sequence: CDR1 DFQATT, CDR2 SNEGSKA (reference sequence). This CDR3 has 15 residues. V gave up 3 bases and J gave up 1 base; unmatched junction bases: 6. CDR3 loop: CSASDRQGRTDTQYF. CDR3 DNA: TGCAGTGCTAGCGATAGACAGGGGCGCACAGATACGCAGTATTTT.

To note about this clonotype: With a much larger clone just one base away, this may be a read error. The genes are TRBV27 and TRBJ2-7; D ambiguous. The CDR3 runs to 13 residues. Trimming removed 9 bases at V and 9 bases at J, with 21 bases between. Germline V gives CDR1 MNHEY, CDR2 SMNVEV (reference sequence). This CDR3 is CASMSGLERWQYF. The CDR3 coding sequence is TGTGCCAGTATGTCCGGGTTGGAACGCTGGCAGTACTTC.

V usage is TRBV25-1 and J usage is TRBJ1-3, with 10 bases that match TRBD1. The CDR3 consists of 16 residues. With V trimmed by 2 bases and J by 7 bases, 8 bases remained unmatched. Germline assignment: CDR1 MGHDK and CDR2 SYGVNS. The CDR3 bases are TGTGCCAGCAGTGAAAGGGGATTGGGACAGGGGAACACCATATATTTT. Protein sequence: CASSERGLGQGNTIYF. The variable domain in full, completed from reference TRBV25-1 and TRBJ1-3, reads EADIYQTPRYLVIGTGKKITLECSQTMGHDKMYWYQQDPGMELHLIHYSYGVNSTEKGDLSSESTVSRIRTEHFPLTLESARPSHTSQYLCASSERGLGQGNTIYFGEGSWLTVV.

The chain uses TRBV6-1 and TRBJ2-5; 7 bases map to TRBD1. The junction had 10 bases not matched to a gene; V was cut back by 7 bases and J by 5 bases. Germline V gene data show CDR1 as MNHNS and CDR2 as SASEGT. The CDR3 extends over 14 amino acids. The CDR3: CASTLDRAGETQYF. CDR3 DNA sequence: TGTGCCAGCACTCTAGACAGGGCCGGGGAGACCCAGTACTTC.

This chain links TRBV19 with TRBJ2-1; unclear D gene. CDR3 length: 13 amino acids. Germline V gene lookup returns CDR1 LNHDA and CDR2 SQIVND (reference sequence). With 4 bases removed from V and 5 bases from J, the gap between germline ends came to 9 bases. In DNA form, the CDR3 reads TGTGCCAGTAGTACCCTCCTCGACAATGAGCAGTTCTTC. It codes for CASSTLLDNEQFF.

This rearrangement joins TRBV19 to TRBJ2-7; no definite D call. Germline V CDR1 and CDR2: LNHDA, SQIVND (reference sequence). This CDR3 spans 11 amino acids. Trimming removed 5 bases from V and 8 bases from J, with 10 bases in between. This CDR3 is CASSSSGQQYF. CDR3 DNA sequence: TGTGCCAGTAGTTCCTCAGGCCAGCAGTACTTC.

CDR3 region: CAWSVAGGPGEYEQYF. The CDR3 region has the DNA TGTGCCTGGAGCGTGGCGGGAGGGCCTGGGGAGTACGAGCAGTACTTC. The chain has TRBV30 and TRBJ2-7; 9 bases map to TRBD2. Germline CDR1 is GTSNPN and CDR2 is SVGIG (reference sequence). CDR3 length: 16 residues. The trim removed 3 bases at V and 4 bases at J, leaving 13 bases unmatched. Full variable domain (missing parts from reference TRBV30 and TRBJ2-7): SQTIHQWPATLVQPVGSPLSLECTVEGTSNPNLYWYRQAAGRGLQLLFYSVGIGQISSEVPQNLSASRPQDRQFILSSKKLLLSDSGFYLCAWSVAGGPGEYEQYFGPGTRLTVT.

About this clonotype: A clone one base away is much larger, so this may be a read error. The rearrangement uses TRBV28 and TRBJ1-4, with a tentative D call TRBD1 (5 bases). The CDR3 extends over 14 amino acids. The germline gives CDR1 MDHEN, CDR2 SYDVKM. Trimming stripped 3 bases from V and 6 bases from J, with 11 bases between. The CDR3 DNA follows: TGTGCCAGCAGTTTTGGAGGGGTCTATGAAAAACTGTTTTTT. Its translation: CASSFGGVYEKLFF.